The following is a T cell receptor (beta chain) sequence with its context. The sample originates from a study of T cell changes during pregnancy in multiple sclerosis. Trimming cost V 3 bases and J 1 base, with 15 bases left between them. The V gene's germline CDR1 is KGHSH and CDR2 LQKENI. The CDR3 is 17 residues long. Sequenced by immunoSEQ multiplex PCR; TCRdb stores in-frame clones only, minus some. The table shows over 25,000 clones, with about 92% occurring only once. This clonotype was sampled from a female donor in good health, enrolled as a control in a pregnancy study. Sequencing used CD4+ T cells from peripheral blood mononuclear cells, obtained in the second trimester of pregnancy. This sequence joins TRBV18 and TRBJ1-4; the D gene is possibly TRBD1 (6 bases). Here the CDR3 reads CASSPSTGAITNEKLFF. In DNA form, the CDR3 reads TGTGCCAGCTCACCTTCGACAGGCGCCATAACTAATGAAAAACTGTTTTTT.